The T cell receptor (beta chain) described here comes from a study of blood T cell repertoires in COVID-19. Sequencing used immunoSEQ multiplex PCR; TCRdb keeps in-frame clones, though not all of them. The sample contains about 86,000 clones, approximately 80% of which appear only once. Sequenced material: peripheral blood. The sequence came from a woman over 75 with active or convalescent COVID-19.

CDR3 DNA sequence: TGTGCCACCGGGGGACAGGGGGCATTTCAAGAGACCCAGTACTTC. Its translation is CATGGQGAFQETQYF. This chain uses TRBV24-1 with TRBJ2-5; 12 bases line up with TRBD1. The V segment lost 9 bases and the J segment 2 bases; nucleotides outside the gene matches: 6. Germline CDR1 KGHDR, CDR2 SFDVKD. This CDR3 contains 15 residues.